These T cell receptor beta chains were read from a single sample in a study of glioma-infiltrating T cells. One entry per CDR3 protein results from TCRdb running MiXCR on the multiplex PCR reads. The sample shows some 130,000 distinct CDR3 sequences, approximately 24% of them seen only once. Sequencing was performed on glioma tissue, nonneoplastic brain tissue, or PBMCs (not recorded which). The receptors were gathered from a human donor with low-grade glioma or glioblastoma, undergoing nonglioma brain surgery, or in good health (not recorded which). CDR3s include the opening cysteine and the closing phenylalanine or tryptophan. The order of the fields is J gene, clone size, CDR3 length, D gene, V gene, CDR3 DNA, CDR3 protein. D genes are given only for firm matches. The size field is filled for only some rows; it gives once, few, many or a size class.

TRBJ1-1,-,13,-,TRBV29-1,TGCAGCGTTGGGACAGCGACGAACACTGAAGCTTTCTTT,CSVGTATNTEAFF
TRBJ2-3,-,16,TRBD1,TRBV7-8,TGTGCCAGCAGCTCCCCCAGGGGGTTGAGCACAGATACGCAGTATTTT,CASSSPRGLSTDTQYF
TRBJ2-3,many,14,-,TRBV27,TGTGCCAGCAGTTTATCTTGGGGGGCGGATACGCAGTATTTT,CASSLSWGADTQYF
TRBJ2-2,many,13,-,TRBV27,TGTGCCAGCAGTAAGCAGGGAGCCGGGGAGCTGTTTTTT,CASSKQGAGELFF
TRBJ1-5,many,15,-,TRBV20-1,TGCAGTGCTAGAGAGGGGGGTCCGGGCAATCAGCCCCAGCATTTT,CSAREGGPGNQPQHF
TRBJ1-2,few,17,-,TRBV5-4,TGTGCCAGCAGCTTGAATGTTGGGAGGGCGGGCAACTATGGCTACACCTTC,CASSLNVGRAGNYGYTF
TRBJ1-1,many,14,-,TRBV20-1,TGCAGTGCTGCCCCGAAGGTAGGGAACACTGAAGCTTTCTTT,CSAAPKVGNTEAFF
TRBJ1-1,-,13,TRBD1,TRBV19,TGTGCCAGTAGTATGAGGGACAGGGGAGAAGCTTTCTTT,CASSMRDRGEAFF
TRBJ1-1,once,17,-,TRBV2,TGTGCCAGCAGTGACGCTTTAGGCAGGGGTCGCGGCACTGAAGCTTTCTTT,CASSDALGRGRGTEAFF
TRBJ2-3,-,14,TRBD2,TRBV20-1,TGCAGTGCACCCGGGACTAGGGCATCAGATACGCAGTATTTT,CSAPGTRASDTQYF
TRBJ1-2,many,15,-,TRBV24-1,TGTGCCACCAGTGATACTTACAGGGTTGGGTATGGCTACACCTTC,CATSDTYRVGYGYTF
TRBJ1-1,few,16,-,TRBV11-3,TGTGCCAGCAGAACCGGGCCGGCGGGATCGAGCGTTGAAGCTTTCTTT,CASRTGPAGSSVEAFF
TRBJ1-3,-,14,TRBD1,TRBV18,TGCGCCAGCTCACAAACAGGGGATGGAAACACCATATATTTT,CASSQTGDGNTIYF
TRBJ2-3,many,13,-,TRBV25-1,TGTGCCAGCAGTGATCCGTCAGGAGATACGCAGTATTTT,CASSDPSGDTQYF
TRBJ1-5,many,16,-,TRBV6-1,TGTGCCAGCAGTGAAGCACCAGGGAGTAGCAATCAGCCCCAGCATTTT,CASSEAPGSSNQPQHF